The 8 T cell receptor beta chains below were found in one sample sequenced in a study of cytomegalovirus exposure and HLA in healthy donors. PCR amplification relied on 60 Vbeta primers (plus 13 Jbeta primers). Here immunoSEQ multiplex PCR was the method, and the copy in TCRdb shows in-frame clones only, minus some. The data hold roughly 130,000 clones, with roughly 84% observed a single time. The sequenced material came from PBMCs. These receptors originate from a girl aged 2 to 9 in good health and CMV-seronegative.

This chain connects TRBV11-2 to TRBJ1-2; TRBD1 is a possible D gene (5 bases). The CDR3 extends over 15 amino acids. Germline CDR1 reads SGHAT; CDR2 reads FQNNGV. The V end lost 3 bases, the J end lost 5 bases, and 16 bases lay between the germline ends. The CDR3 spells CASSFLGAAVYGYTF. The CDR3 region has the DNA TGTGCCAGCAGCTTTCTAGGGGCCGCCGTGTATGGCTACACCTTC.

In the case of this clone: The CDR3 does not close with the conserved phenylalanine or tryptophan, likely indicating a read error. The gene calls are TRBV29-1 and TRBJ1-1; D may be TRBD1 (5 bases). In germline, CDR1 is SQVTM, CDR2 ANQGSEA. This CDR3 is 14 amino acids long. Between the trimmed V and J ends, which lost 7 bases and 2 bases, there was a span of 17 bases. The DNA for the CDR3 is TGCAGCGCCGGCTTGGGGCAGGGTAACACTGAAGCTTTCGTT. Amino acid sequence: CSAGLGQGNTEAFV.

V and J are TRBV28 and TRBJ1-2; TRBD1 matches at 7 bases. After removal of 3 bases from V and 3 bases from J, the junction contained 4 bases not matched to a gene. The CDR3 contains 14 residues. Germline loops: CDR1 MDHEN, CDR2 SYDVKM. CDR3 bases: TGTGCCAGCAGTTTCACCAGGGGGGACTATGGCTACACCTTC. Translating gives CASSFTRGDYGYTF.

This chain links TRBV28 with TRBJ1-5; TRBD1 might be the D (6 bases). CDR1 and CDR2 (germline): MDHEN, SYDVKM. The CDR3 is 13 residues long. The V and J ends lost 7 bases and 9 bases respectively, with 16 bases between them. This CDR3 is CASNALGTRPQHF. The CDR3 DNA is TGTGCCAGCAATGCCTTGGGGACACGGCCCCAGCATTTT.

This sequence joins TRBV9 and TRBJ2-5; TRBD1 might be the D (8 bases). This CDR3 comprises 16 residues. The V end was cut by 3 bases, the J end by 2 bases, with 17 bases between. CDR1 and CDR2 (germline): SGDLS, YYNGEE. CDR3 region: CASSGLGQGGQETQYF. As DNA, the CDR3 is TGTGCCAGCAGCGGACTTGGACAGGGAGGGCAAGAGACCCAGTACTTC.

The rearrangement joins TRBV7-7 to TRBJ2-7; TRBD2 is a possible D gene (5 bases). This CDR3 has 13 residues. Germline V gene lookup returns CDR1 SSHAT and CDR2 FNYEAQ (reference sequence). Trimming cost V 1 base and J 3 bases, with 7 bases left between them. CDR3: CASSLVEGYEQYF. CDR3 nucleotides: TGTGCCAGCAGCTTAGTCGAGGGCTACGAGCAGTACTTC.

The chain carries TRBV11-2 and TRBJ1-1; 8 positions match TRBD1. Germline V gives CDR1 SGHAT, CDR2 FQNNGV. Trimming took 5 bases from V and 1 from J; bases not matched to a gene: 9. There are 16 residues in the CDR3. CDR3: CASSISGGARNTEAFF. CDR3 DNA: TGTGCCAGCAGCATATCAGGGGGCGCGCGGAACACTGAAGCTTTCTTT. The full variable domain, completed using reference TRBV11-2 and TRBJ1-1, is EAGVAQSPRYKIIEKRQSVAFWCNPISGHATLYWYQQILGQGPKLLIQFQNNGVVDDSQLPKDRFSAERLKGVDSTLKIQPAKLEDSAVYLCASSISGGARNTEAFFGQGTRLTVV.

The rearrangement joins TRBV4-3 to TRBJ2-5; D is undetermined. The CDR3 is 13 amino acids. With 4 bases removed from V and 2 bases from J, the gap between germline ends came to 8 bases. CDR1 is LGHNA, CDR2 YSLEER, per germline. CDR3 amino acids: CASSLGRQETQYF. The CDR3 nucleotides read TGCGCCAGCAGCCTTGGTCGGCAAGAGACCCAGTACTTC.